The 20 T cell receptor beta chains reported below all come from one sample, sequenced in a study of shared T cell receptors in the human thymus. Profiled with immunoSEQ multiplex PCR; TCRdb holds only in-frame clones, not every one. Here the sample spans hundreds of thousands of clones, roughly 88% being singletons. This sample was shared with a second study, whose subject was human thymus T cells.

Sequencing was done on a sample of thymocytes. Receptor source: a girl under two years old with a congenital heart defect.

The V gene is TRBV11-2, the J gene TRBJ2-7; D might be TRBD1 (6 bases). Per the germline V gene, CDR1 is SGHAT and CDR2 is FQNNGV. This CDR3 spans 15 amino acids. V lost 6 bases, J lost 3 bases, and 18 bases lay in between. The CDR3 region is CASRDLDRTLYEQYF. The CDR3 DNA reads TGTGCCAGCAGAGACCTGGACAGAACTCTCTACGAGCAGTACTTC.

This clone has more than one count but fewer than ten. The gene calls are TRBV29-1 and TRBJ1-1; 8 bases match TRBD1. V was pared by 7 bases and J by 6 bases, with 10 bases of the junction left unmatched. Per the germline V gene, CDR1 is SQVTM and CDR2 is ANQGSEA. The CDR3 is 13 amino acids. The CDR3 region is CSATTGASAEAFF. CDR3 nucleotides: TGCAGCGCAACGACAGGGGCGAGCGCTGAAGCTTTCTTT.

This clone has just a few counts. The chain combines TRBV5-4 with TRBJ2-7; TRBD1 agrees at 8 bases. CDR3 length: 14 residues. Looked up from germline, CDR1 is SGHNT and CDR2 is YYREEE (reference sequence). With 3 bases clipped from V and 2 bases from J, the junction kept 4 bases outside the gene matches. CDR3 protein: CASSSGDRPYEQYF. DNA of the CDR3: TGTGCCAGCAGCTCCGGGGACAGGCCCTACGAGCAGTACTTC.

The chain joins TRBV11-2 to TRBJ1-2; D remains ambiguous. V dropped 0 bases and J dropped 0 bases, with 8 bases sitting between them. This CDR3 comprises 15 residues. The V gene's germline CDR1 is SGHAT and CDR2 FQNNGV. The CDR3 DNA reads TGTGCCAGCAGCTTAGAGAGGGCGACTAACTATGGCTACACCTTC. It yields the protein CASSLERATNYGYTF.

This chain joins TRBV7-6 and TRBJ1-5; TRBD1 matches at 8 bases. Germline CDR1 SGHVS, CDR2 FNYEAQ. The CDR3 is 14 residues long. The V and J ends lost 5 bases and 3 bases, in that order; junction bases with no gene match: 3. CDR3 residues: CASSTGGPNQPQHF. CDR3 nucleotides: TGTGCCAGCAGCACAGGGGGGCCCAATCAGCCCCAGCATTTT. The full variable domain, rest sourced from reference TRBV7-6 and TRBJ1-5, is GAGVSQSPRYKVTKRGQDVALRCDPISGHVSLYWYRQALGQGPEFLTYFNYEAQQDKSGLPNDRFSAERPEGSISTLTIQRTEQRDSAMYRCASSTGGPNQPQHFGDGTRLSIL.

The rearrangement links TRBV19 to TRBJ2-7, with TRBD1 matching over 11 bases. With V trimmed by 5 bases and J by 9 bases, 9 bases remained unmatched. This CDR3 has 14 amino acids. Germline values: CDR1 LNHDA, CDR2 SQIVND (reference sequence). Written as DNA, the CDR3 is TGTGCCAGTAGTCCGGGGACAGGGGGTCCGGTGCAGTACTTC. Translation: CASSPGTGGPVQYF.

The chain is built from TRBV5-4 and TRBJ1-1, with 8 bases lining up with TRBD1. The CDR3 is 16 amino acids. Germline loops: CDR1 SGHNT, CDR2 YYREEE (reference sequence). With V trimmed by 4 bases and J by 7 bases, 15 bases remained unmatched. The CDR3 sequence is CASSPVIPGGANEAFF. The CDR3 DNA reads TGTGCCAGCAGCCCGGTGATCCCAGGGGGCGCGAATGAAGCTTTCTTT.

The J gene is TRBJ2-3, the V gene TRBV2; D perhaps matches TRBD2 (7 bases). Germline CDR1 reads SNHLY; CDR2 reads FYNNEI. V lost 3 bases, J lost 0 bases, and 16 bases lay in between. This CDR3 has 17 residues. The CDR3 loop is CASSDQAGEGSTDTQYF. The CDR3 coding sequence is TGTGCCAGCAGTGATCAGGCAGGGGAGGGGAGCACAGATACGCAGTATTTT.

This chain uses TRBV28 with TRBJ1-2; D is ambiguous. The CDR3 length is 12 residues. Deletions cut 6 bases from V and 6 bases from J, with 11 bases between. Germline CDR1 is MDHEN and CDR2 is SYDVKM. The CDR3 reads CASSPSPNGYTF. The DNA for the CDR3 is TGTGCCAGCAGCCCTAGCCCAAATGGCTACACCTTC.

The J gene is TRBJ1-1, the V gene TRBV4-1, with a weak D call TRBD1 (5 bases). This CDR3 contains 17 residues. Germline V lookup: CDR1 MGHRA, CDR2 YSYEKL. V lost 1 base and J 3 bases, leaving 18 bases between the germline ends. The CDR3 loop reads CASSQGPGLWWDTEAFF. The CDR3, as DNA: TGCGCCAGCAGCCAAGGCCCGGGACTTTGGTGGGACACTGAAGCTTTCTTT.

The chain uses TRBV6-6 and TRBJ1-2; D unclear. This CDR3 region has 15 residues. Germline V CDR1 and CDR2: MNHNY, SVGAGI (reference sequence). V was clipped by 6 bases and J by 8 bases, with 22 bases between them. The CDR3 bases are TGTGCCAGCAGAGGGCATTGGTATTGCAGGAGGGGCTACACCTTC. Protein: CASRGHWYCRRGYTF.

The genes are TRBV6-6 and TRBJ1-2; D unclear. V lost 5 bases, J lost 8 bases, and 15 bases lay in between. This CDR3 comprises 13 residues. Looked up from germline, CDR1 is MNHNY and CDR2 is SVGAGI (reference sequence). The CDR3: CASSPAGEIGYTF. In DNA form, the CDR3 reads TGTGCCAGCAGTCCCGCCGGGGAGATCGGCTACACCTTC.

The chain combines TRBV28 with TRBJ1-5, with D possibly being TRBD1 (5 bases). The germline V gene has CDR1 MDHEN and CDR2 SYDVKM. Trimming removed 7 bases at V and 6 bases at J, with 22 bases between. This CDR3 region has 16 residues. CDR3 amino acids: CASTFLGGVGSQPQHF. CDR3 bases: TGTGCCAGCACCTTCTTGGGGGGAGTTGGAAGTCAGCCCCAGCATTTT. The variable domain in full, completed from reference TRBV28 and TRBJ1-5, reads DVKVTQSSRYLVKRTGEKVFLECVQDMDHENMFWYRQDPGLGLRLIYFSYDVKMKEKGDIPEGYSVSREKKERFSLILESASTNQTSMYLCASTFLGGVGSQPQHFGDGTRLSIL.

The J gene is TRBJ1-5, the V gene TRBV6-5; D is ambiguous. The CDR3 consists of 14 residues. The V end was cut by 5 bases, the J end by 0 bases, with 8 bases between. Germline-derived CDR1 and CDR2 are MNHEY and SVGAGI. CDR3: CASSTSGSNQPQHF. CDR3 nucleotides: TGTGCCAGCAGTACCTCAGGTAGCAATCAGCCCCAGCATTTT.

This clone was counted once. The chain couples TRBV5-1 to TRBJ2-2; D gene uncertain. This CDR3 contains 14 residues. Germline loops: CDR1 SGHRS, CDR2 YFSETQ. V dropped 4 bases and J dropped 7 bases, with 14 bases sitting between them. This CDR3 reads CASSSDSINGELFF. The DNA of the CDR3 is TGCGCCAGCAGCAGCGATAGTATTAACGGGGAGCTGTTTTTT.

This chain connects TRBV6-5 to TRBJ1-2; TRBD1 might be the D (5 bases). With 7 bases removed from V and 8 bases from J, the gap between germline ends came to 11 bases. CDR3 length: 11 amino acids. Germline lookup yields CDR1 MNHEY and CDR2 SVGAGI. This CDR3 reads CASTRGEGYTF. DNA for the CDR3: TGTGCCAGCACGCGGGGGGAAGGCTACACCTTC.

The J gene is TRBJ1-2, the V gene TRBV5-1, with 8 bases aligning to TRBD1. This CDR3 has 17 residues. V shed 4 bases and J 6 bases; nucleotides not matched to a gene: 17. Germline V lookup: CDR1 SGHRS, CDR2 YFSETQ. The CDR3 protein is CASSPGFSSGGFDGYTF. The CDR3 DNA follows: TGCGCCAGCAGCCCTGGGTTCAGTTCAGGGGGCTTTGATGGCTACACCTTC.

The chain joins TRBV6-1 to TRBJ2-7; 7 bases agree with TRBD1. The V gene's germline CDR1 is MNHNS and CDR2 SASEGT. The CDR3 spans 16 residues. Trimming at V came to 4 bases and at J to 1 base, leaving 10 bases not matched to a gene. As DNA, the CDR3 is TGTGCCAGCAGTGGGGACAGTAACGCAGAGTCCTACGAGCAGTACTTC. Its protein is CASSGDSNAESYEQYF.

This clone was counted only a few times. V is TRBV9 and J is TRBJ1-2, with no clear D. V gave up 0 bases and J gave up 3 bases, with 6 bases separating them. This CDR3 has 13 residues. Germline CDR1 SGDLS, CDR2 YYNGEE. DNA of the CDR3: TGTGCCAGCAGCGTAGTTACAGACTATGGCTACACCTTC. The encoded protein is CASSVVTDYGYTF.

The chain recombines TRBV28 with TRBJ1-5; D is unresolved. Looked up from germline, CDR1 is MDHEN and CDR2 is SYDVKM. Trimming removed 6 bases from V and 0 bases from J, with 21 bases in between. The CDR3 has 18 amino acids. The CDR3 protein is CASRSLVLSAYSNQPQHF. CDR3 bases: TGTGCCAGCAGATCCCTTGTACTATCAGCTTATAGCAATCAGCCCCAGCATTTT.